This is a list of T cell receptor beta chains from one sample in a study of CD8 T cells in Susac syndrome. TCRdb used MiXCR to reprocess the immunoSEQ multiplex PCR reads, holding one entry per CDR3 protein. The sample has about 250,000 distinct CDR3 sequences, around 93% seen once. Input material: CD4+ T cells from PBMCs. These receptor sequences come from a human donor with multiple sclerosis. Each CDR3 is given with its conserved first and last residue. Each record gives: D gene, CDR3 length, clone size, V gene, J gene, CDR3 protein, CDR3 DNA. The D gene is left open where the match is weak. Clone size is shown for a subset of rows, as once, few, many or a class of expanded clone.

TRBD1	14	.	TRBV5-1	TRBJ1-6	CASSPGQENSPLHF	TGCGCCAGCAGCCCGGGACAGGAAAATTCACCCCTCCACTTT
.	13	few	TRBV18	TRBJ2-5	CASSPPSQETQYF	TGTGCCAGCTCACCTCCCTCCCAAGAGACCCAGTACTTC
.	17	.	TRBV18	TRBJ1-1	CASSPDPGTLMNTEAFF	TGTGCCAGCTCACCCGATCCGGGTACTCTCATGAACACTGAAGCTTTCTTT
TRBD2	16	.	TRBV30	TRBJ2-3	CAWGSGGVPSTDTQYF	TGTGCCTGGGGTAGCGGGGGTGTACCTAGCACAGATACGCAGTATTTT
TRBD1	18	.	TRBV24-1	TRBJ2-2	CATSDPPVLAGGTGELFF	TGTGCCACCAGTGACCCCCCGGTTTTGGCAGGGGGCACCGGGGAGCTGTTTTTT
TRBD1	11	.	TRBV12-3/TRBV12-4	TRBJ1-1	CASSLTGGAFF	TGTGCCAGCAGTTTAACAGGGGGAGCTTTCTTT
.	17	.	TRBV27	TRBJ2-1	CASSFEGAGSSYNEQFF	TGTGCCAGCAGTTTTGAGGGGGCGGGGAGCTCCTACAATGAGCAGTTCTTC
.	15	.	TRBV5-4	TRBJ2-5	CASSRTLGSGETQYF	TGTGCCAGCAGCCGTACTCTGGGGTCCGGGGAGACCCAGTACTTC
TRBD2	17	.	TRBV6-5	TRBJ2-5	CASSYPPRGGMPETQYF	TGTGCCAGCAGTTACCCCCCCCGGGGGGGCATGCCAGAGACCCAGTACTTC
.	16	.	TRBV7-9	TRBJ2-6	CASSLAQSSGANVLTF	TGTGCCAGCAGCTTAGCACAGAGCTCTGGGGCCAACGTCCTGACTTTC
.	16	.	TRBV5-1	TRBJ1-1	CASSLGQLQRNTEAFF	TGCGCCAGCAGTTTAGGGCAACTACAGAGGAACACTGAAGCTTTCTTT
.	13	.	TRBV19	TRBJ1-3	CASRQTAGNTIYF	TGTGCCAGTAGACAGACAGCCGGAAACACCATATATTTT
TRBD1	14	.	TRBV9	TRBJ1-2	CASSVVTGGVFFTF	TGTGCCAGCAGCGTAGTCACAGGGGGCGTGTTTTTCACCTTC